Below, 6 T cell receptor beta chains from the same sample are listed, as sequenced in a study of T cell changes during pregnancy in multiple sclerosis. Using immunoSEQ multiplex PCR, the repertoire was profiled, and TCRdb retains in-frame clones only, with some absent. The table lists about 48,000 clones, nearly 95% of them singletons, with about 0.5% in the top ten. The material was CD4+ T cells from peripheral blood mononuclear cells, obtained in the third trimester of pregnancy. The receptors were gathered from a female donor with multiple sclerosis, enrolled in a pregnancy study.

V and J are TRBV7-3 and TRBJ2-3, with D tentatively TRBD2 (6 bases). V lost 5 bases to trimming and J lost 2 bases, with 14 bases between them. This CDR3 is 15 amino acids long. CDR1 is SGHTA and CDR2 is FQGTGA in the germline V gene. The CDR3 nucleotides are TGTGCCAGCAGCCCAACTCGGGACTCCACAGATACGCAGTATTTT. Translating it yields CASSPTRDSTDTQYF.

This chain uses TRBV5-1 with TRBJ1-4; D unresolved. The germline CDR1 and CDR2 sequences are SGHRS and YFSETQ. V lost 0 bases, J lost 4 bases, and 7 bases lay in between. The CDR3 has 14 residues. For the CDR3, the DNA is TGCGCCAGCAGCTTGGGGCAGAATAATGAAAAACTGTTTTTT. Protein sequence: CASSLGQNNEKLFF.

The gene calls are TRBV11-2 and TRBJ1-1; weak D call: TRBD1 (5 bases). V shed 1 base and J shed 4 bases, with 19 bases lying between them. The V gene's germline CDR1 is SGHAT and CDR2 FQNNGV. The CDR3 totals 17 residues. This chain's CDR3 is CASSLVGTRSGGTEAFF. The CDR3 DNA is TGTGCCAGCAGCTTAGTCGGGACGCGGTCGGGAGGCACTGAAGCTTTCTTT.

The rearrangement uses TRBV9 and TRBJ2-7; 9 positions agree with TRBD1. CDR3 length: 18 residues. Germline V lookup: CDR1 SGDLS, CDR2 YYNGEE. V was pared by 1 base and J by 2 bases, with 13 bases of the junction left unmatched. The CDR3 sequence is CASSVTPTPGQGTYEQYF. The CDR3 bases are TGTGCCAGCAGCGTAACGCCAACCCCGGGACAGGGTACCTACGAGCAGTACTTC.

CDR3 coding DNA: TGTGCCAGCAGCTCAGGGGAGTCCAACAATCAGCCCCAGCATTTT. Translated, it gives CASSSGESNNQPQHF. The rearrangement uses TRBV7-8 and TRBJ1-5, with a possible D match to TRBD1 (6 bases). V gave up 4 bases and J gave up 3 bases, with 13 bases separating them. The CDR3 sequence is 15 residues long. Germline V gives CDR1 SGHVS, CDR2 FQNEAQ.

CDR3 amino acids: CAWGGKTSGGFFTQYF. The CDR3 DNA sequence: TGTGCCTGGGGTGGAAAGACTAGCGGGGGTTTTTTTACGCAGTATTTT. V and J are TRBV30 and TRBJ2-3; 12 nucleotides align to TRBD2. Germline values: CDR1 GTSNPN, CDR2 SVGIG (reference sequence). CDR3 size: 16 residues. The J segment lost 8 bases and the V segment lost 5 bases, leaving 14 bases of the junction unmatched.